This entry concerns a single T cell receptor (beta chain). The antigen is unknown. Repertoires were generated with immunoSEQ multiplex PCR, while TCRdb's copy carries only in-frame clones and drops some. The sample includes some 60,000 clones, 90% to 97% of them seen just once. This record belongs to a study of cytomegalovirus exposure and HLA in healthy donors. Study-level background: The 95 to 150 validation repertoires used the same platform as the roughly 610 first-cohort repertoires, a later analysis reported. Whole-study results and caveats: Among TCR beta chains, those listed as cytomegalovirus-associated numbered more than 150.

This CDR3 has 14 amino acids. After removal of 6 bases from V and 4 bases from J, the junction contained 7 bases not matched to a gene. CDR1 MNHNS and CDR2 SASEGT come from the germline V gene. Source material: PBMCs. This TCR was recovered from a man between 18 and 35 years old in good health and CMV-seronegative. The rearrangement links TRBV6-1 to TRBJ1-2; TRBD1 agrees at 8 bases. In DNA, the CDR3 is TGTGCCAGCAGGGACAGGGCGCGGGGCTATGGCTACACCTTC. Its protein product is CASRDRARGYGYTF.